This T cell receptor (beta chain) derives from a study of cytomegalovirus exposure and HLA in healthy donors. V was pared by 1 base and J by 7 bases, with 6 bases of the junction left unmatched. This CDR3 region has 16 residues. Per germline, CDR1 LNHNV and CDR2 YYDKDF (reference sequence). 60 Vbeta and 13 Jbeta primers were used in PCR. The table came from immunoSEQ multiplex PCR; TCRdb's copy has only in-frame clones and leaves some out. The sample has roughly 240,000 clones; 80% to 90% are singletons. The source of this sequence is a girl aged 2 to 10 in good health and CMV-seronegative. Source material: PBMCs. The chain uses TRBV15 and TRBJ2-1; the match to TRBD1 covers 11 bases. The DNA for the CDR3 is TGTGCCACCAGCAGAGGCGGGGGACAGGGGGGGAATGAGCAGTTCTTC. Translation: CATSRGGGQGGNEQFF.